This T cell receptor (beta chain) appears in the sequencing data of a study of shared clonotypes between healthy human individuals. Template for every sorted-subset replicate PCR totaled approximately 0.2 ug DNA, 30,000 to 35,000 T cell genomes. Repertoires were generated with immunoSEQ multiplex PCR, while TCRdb's copy carries only in-frame clones and drops some. The repertoire holds around 2,000,000 clones, with around 95% as singletons. The V gene's germline CDR1 is SNHLY and CDR2 FYNNEI. The CDR3 has 15 amino acids. Trimming cost V 7 bases and J 3 bases; bases outside gene matches: 7. Sample: naive CD4+ T cells sorted from blood. Regarding subset: CD45RA+ positively selected. The chain couples TRBV2 to TRBJ1-5; 9 bases are a match to TRBD1. This clonotype originated in a man aged 18 to 30 in good health. CDR3 sequence: CASTRTGAANQPQHF. CDR3 DNA: TGTGCCAGCACCCGGACAGGGGCTGCCAATCAGCCCCAGCATTTT.